This TCR beta chain derives from a study of T cell responses to AZD1222 COVID-19 vaccine. Method: immunoSEQ multiplex PCR; TCRdb's copy keeps in-frame clones and lacks some. This sample has tens of thousands of clones, with 60% to 85% found just once. This sequence was found in an adult who received the AZD1222 COVID-19 vaccine. The sample was peripheral blood, taken 28 days after the second AZD1222 dose.

CDR3 residues: CASSIVDRSTEAFF. The CDR3 DNA reads TGTGCCAGTAGTATAGTGGACCGGAGCACTGAAGCTTTCTTT. The rearrangement uses TRBV19 and TRBJ1-1; D is unclear. The V end lost 1 base, the J end lost 4 bases, and 10 bases lay between the germline ends. The CDR3 extends over 14 amino acids. CDR1 is LNHDA and CDR2 is SQIVND in the germline V gene (reference sequence).